This entry lists 25 T cell receptor beta chains sequenced from one sample in a study of cytomegalovirus exposure and HLA in healthy donors. With 60 Vbeta and 13 Jbeta primers, the PCR was carried out. Clones were read by immunoSEQ multiplex PCR, and TCRdb kept only the in-frame ones, dropping some. Here the sample spans around 130,000 clones, about 72% being singletons. Sequences were obtained from PBMCs. These receptors all come from a man aged 25-45 years in good health and CMV-seropositive.

This clone was seen more than once but under ten times. This chain uses TRBV29-1 with TRBJ2-5, with a possible D match to TRBD2 (5 bases). The germline V gene encodes CDR1 SQVTM and CDR2 ANQGSEA. Trimming cost V 4 bases and J 2 bases, with 8 bases left between them. This CDR3 is 12 amino acids long. As DNA, the CDR3 is TGCAGCGTTGTAGGGAGACAAGAGACCCAGTACTTC. This gives the protein CSVVGRQETQYF. Full variable domain (rest looked up from reference TRBV29-1 and TRBJ2-5): SAVISQKPSRDICQRGTSLTIQCQVDSQVTMMFWYRQQPGQSLTLIATANQGSEATYESGFVIDKFPISRPNLTFSTLTVSNMSPEDSSIYLCSVVGRQETQYFGPGTRLLVL.

This clone was detected only a few times. The J gene is TRBJ2-1, the V gene TRBV2; D may be TRBD2 (5 bases). CDR1 is SNHLY, CDR2 FYNNEI, per germline. The CDR3 sequence is 14 residues long. The V end lost 0 bases, the J end lost 6 bases, and 9 bases lay between the germline ends. The CDR3 bases are TGTGCCAGCAGTGAAGCCGGTCGGGGCAATGAGCAGTTCTTC. It codes for CASSEAGRGNEQFF.

This clone appeared a few times. This chain connects TRBV9 to TRBJ2-5, with D hard to call. V was cut by 0 bases and J by 2 bases, with 8 bases left in between. Germline CDR1 reads SGDLS; CDR2 reads YYNGEE. This CDR3 contains 14 residues. DNA of the CDR3: TGTGCCAGCAGCGTAGGTTCAGGTCAAGAGACCCAGTACTTC. Residues: CASSVGSGQETQYF.

This clone turned up a few times. This chain connects TRBV5-4 to TRBJ1-5; 10 bases line up with TRBD1. Germline V gene sequence: CDR1 SGHNT, CDR2 YYREEE (reference sequence). The CDR3 sequence is 16 residues long. J lost 4 bases, V lost 4 bases, and 8 bases had no gene match. The CDR3 spells CASSDRDRGSNQPQHF. The CDR3 DNA sequence: TGTGCCAGCAGCGACCGGGACAGGGGAAGTAATCAGCCCCAGCATTTT.

V usage is TRBV18 and J usage is TRBJ2-1; D is undetermined. CDR3 length: 15 residues. Germline CDR1 reads KGHSH; CDR2 reads LQKENI. Trimming took 3 bases from V and 6 from J, leaving 15 bases between them. This chain's CDR3 is CASSPGRYSGNEQFF. DNA for the CDR3: TGTGCCAGCTCACCGGGTCGGTATTCGGGCAATGAGCAGTTCTTC.

This clone was detected once. The chain's CDR3 is CSVTGTSSFNEQFF. The DNA for the CDR3 is TGCAGCGTTACCGGGACTAGCTCTTTCAATGAGCAGTTCTTC. The V gene is TRBV29-1, the J gene TRBJ2-1, with 9 positions matching TRBD2. The CDR3 loop spans 14 amino acids. Germline V gene data show CDR1 as SQVTM and CDR2 as ANQGSEA. J was trimmed by 6 bases and V by 5 bases; bases with no gene match: 8.

V usage is TRBV6-4 and J usage is TRBJ2-1, with 11 bases lining up with TRBD2. V gave up 4 bases and J gave up 5 bases; unmatched junction bases: 4. Per germline, CDR1 MRHNA and CDR2 SNTAGT. The CDR3 has 15 residues. The CDR3 loop is CASSVATSGDNEQFF. DNA for the CDR3: TGTGCCAGCAGTGTCGCGACTAGCGGGGACAATGAGCAGTTCTTC.

In its sample, this clone was seen a few times. V and J are TRBV6-5 and TRBJ1-1; unclear D gene. V gave up 5 bases and J gave up 0 bases, with 10 bases separating them. The germline V gene encodes CDR1 MNHEY and CDR2 SVGAGI. CDR3 length: 14 amino acids. The CDR3 sequence: CASSDIQVNTEAFF. The CDR3 DNA sequence: TGTGCCAGCAGTGATATCCAGGTGAACACTGAAGCTTTCTTT.

The chain combines TRBV6-5 with TRBJ2-7; 10 positions agree with TRBD2. The CDR3 totals 15 residues. J gave up 2 bases and V 6 bases, and 7 bases lay outside the gene matches. Germline V lookup: CDR1 MNHEY, CDR2 SVGAGI. The CDR3 DNA follows: TGTGCCAGCAGCTTCACGGGACTAGCGACCTACGAGCAGTACTTC. Protein: CASSFTGLATYEQYF.

The V gene is TRBV7-2, the J gene TRBJ2-5, with no clear D. The V end lost 0 bases, the J end lost 4 bases, and 6 bases lay between the germline ends. Germline loops: CDR1 SGHTA, CDR2 FQGNSA. The CDR3 sequence is 13 residues long. The CDR3 sequence: CASSLARRETQYF. The CDR3 DNA follows: TGTGCCAGCAGCTTAGCCCGGAGAGAGACCCAGTACTTC. Supplemented by reference TRBV7-2 and TRBJ2-5, the full variable domain reads GAGVSQSPSNKVTEKGKDVELRCDPISGHTALYWYRQSLGQGLEFLIYFQGNSAPDKSGLPSDRFSAERTGGSVSTLTIQRTQQEDSAVYLCASSLARRETQYFGPGTRLLVL.

The V and J genes are TRBV6-5 and TRBJ2-5, with 8 bases aligning to TRBD1. With V trimmed by 6 bases and J by 4 bases, 10 bases remained unmatched. The CDR3 length is 15 residues. The germline V gene encodes CDR1 MNHEY and CDR2 SVGAGI. The CDR3 coding sequence is TGTGCCAGCAGGCCCCTTTGGACAGGGAGAGAGACCCAGTACTTC. Protein: CASRPLWTGRETQYF.

The chain employs TRBV6-1 and TRBJ1-1; 8 bases align to TRBD1. The CDR3 covers 15 residues. Germline V gene data show CDR1 as MNHNS and CDR2 as SASEGT. V shed 2 bases and J 6 bases; nucleotides not matched to a gene: 8. The CDR3 sequence: CASSERTGREAEAFF. CDR3 nucleotide sequence: TGTGCCAGCAGTGAAAGGACAGGGAGGGAGGCTGAAGCTTTCTTT.

This rearrangement joins TRBV9 to TRBJ2-1, with TRBD2 identical over 12 bases. The germline V gene has CDR1 SGDLS and CDR2 YYNGEE. Unmatched junction bases numbered 4, after V lost 5 bases and J lost 4 bases. CDR3 length: 15 residues. The CDR3 nucleotides are TGTGCCAGCAGTCCCGGGACTAGCGGGTACAATGAGCAGTTCTTC. Translation gives CASSPGTSGYNEQFF.

The chain couples TRBV20-1 to TRBJ2-3; perhaps TRBD2 as D (5 bases). The CDR3 extends over 11 amino acids. V was trimmed by 5 bases and J by 11 bases, leaving 14 bases between them. The germline V gene has CDR1 DFQATT and CDR2 SNEGSKA (reference sequence). CDR3 bases: TGCAGTGCTTCTCGGGGTTTGGGGCAGTATTTT. It translates to CSASRGLGQYF.

The chain links TRBV5-1 to TRBJ2-2; the D is unclear. The V end lost 2 bases, the J end lost 1 base, and 9 bases lay between the germline ends. Germline V gene lookup returns CDR1 SGHRS and CDR2 YFSETQ. The CDR3 covers 15 residues. The CDR3 loop reads CASSFWQENTGELFF. CDR3 nucleotide sequence: TGCGCCAGCAGCTTTTGGCAGGAGAACACCGGGGAGCTGTTTTTT. The whole variable domain, filled in from reference TRBV5-1 and TRBJ2-2, reads KAGVTQTPRYLIKTRGQQVTLSCSPISGHRSVSWYQQTPGQGLQFLFEYFSETQRNKGNFPGRFSGRQFSNSRSEMNVSTLELGDSALYLCASSFWQENTGELFFGEGSRLTVL.

This clone came up once. The rearrangement uses TRBV27 and TRBJ2-1; a weak D match, TRBD2 (7 bases). V lost 4 bases to trimming and J lost 15 bases, with 19 bases between them. Germline V lookup: CDR1 MNHEY, CDR2 SMNVEV (reference sequence). The CDR3 is made up of 13 amino acids. The CDR3 region has the DNA TGTGCCAGCAGTTGGGAGGGGGGATCCAGTCCGTTCTTC. This encodes CASSWEGGSSPFF.

The V gene is TRBV29-1, the J gene TRBJ2-7; D might be TRBD2 (7 bases). Trimming shortened V by 3 bases and J by 5 bases, and 11 bases separated the two germline ends. Looked up from germline, CDR1 is SQVTM and CDR2 is ANQGSEA. CDR3 length: 12 amino acids. This chain's CDR3 is CSVDEGGDEQYF. For the CDR3, the DNA is TGCAGCGTTGATGAGGGGGGGGACGAGCAGTACTTC.

Turning to this clone: One junction end does not reproduce the germline sequence, and a read error may be involved. The rearrangement links TRBV7-9 to TRBJ1-3, with D possibly being TRBD1 (6 bases). This CDR3 spans 16 amino acids. CDR1 is SEHNR and CDR2 is FQNEAQ in the germline V gene (reference sequence). The CDR3 DNA is TGTTCCAGCAGCTTAGCCAAGACAGGCCTCGGAAACACCATATATTTT. The encoded protein is CSSSLAKTGLGNTIYF.

V and J are TRBV5-4 and TRBJ2-6; tentative D call: TRBD2 (5 bases). CDR1 and CDR2 from the germline V gene are SGHNT and YYREEE (reference sequence). This CDR3 is 15 amino acids long. The ends were cut back, 1 base at V and 3 bases at J, with 8 bases in the middle. CDR3 in DNA: TGTGCCAGCAGCTTGTCCGGGGATGGGGCCAACGTCCTGACTTTC. This translates into CASSLSGDGANVLTF. Filled out from reference TRBV5-4 and TRBJ2-6, the complete variable domain reads ETGVTQSPTHLIKTRGQQVTLRCSSQSGHNTVSWYQQALGQGPQFIFQYYREEENGRGNFPPRFSGLQFPNYSSELNVNALELDDSALYLCASSLSGDGANVLTFGAGSRLTVL.

The V call is TRBV7-2, the J call TRBJ2-3; TRBD2 matches 9 bases. CDR3 length: 18 amino acids. The germline gives CDR1 SGHTA, CDR2 FQGNSA. V shed 3 bases and J 2 bases; nucleotides not matched to a gene: 12. CDR3 sequence reads: CASSFQPGTSSFTDTQYF. In DNA, the CDR3 is TGTGCCAGCAGCTTCCAACCCGGGACTAGCTCATTCACAGATACGCAGTATTTT.

The chain couples TRBV5-1 to TRBJ1-4; perhaps TRBD1 as D (5 bases). Germline loops: CDR1 SGHRS, CDR2 YFSETQ. V dropped 5 bases and J dropped 2 bases, with 13 bases sitting between them. This CDR3 has 15 residues. In nucleotides, the CDR3 is TGCGCCAGCAGGCGGGGGATCGAGACTAATGAAAAACTGTTTTTT. The encoded protein is CASRRGIETNEKLFF.

In its sample, this clone was seen a few times. The chain recombines TRBV27 with TRBJ1-1; D perhaps matches TRBD1 (5 bases). The V end was cut by 4 bases, the J end by 4 bases, with 10 bases between. The germline gives CDR1 MNHEY, CDR2 SMNVEV (reference sequence). This CDR3 is 13 amino acids long. The CDR3 loop reads CASSYGGGTEAFF. For the CDR3, the DNA is TGTGCCAGCAGTTACGGGGGAGGCACTGAAGCTTTCTTT.

This chain uses TRBV25-1 with TRBJ2-3; TRBD1 matches at 9 bases. V was clipped by 1 base and J by 1 base; unmatched bases: 6. This CDR3 region has 17 residues. CDR1 and CDR2 from the germline V gene are MGHDK and SYGVNS. The CDR3 coding sequence is TGTGCCAGCAGTGAATCAATCCGGGACAGGGGCACAGATACGCAGTATTTT. Its protein product is CASSESIRDRGTDTQYF.

This clone was counted only a few times. The V call is TRBV2, the J call TRBJ1-4; possible D gene TRBD1, 5 bases. CDR1 and CDR2 from the germline V gene are SNHLY and FYNNEI. The CDR3 consists of 13 residues. The germline V and J ends were trimmed by 8 bases and 4 bases, with 11 bases remaining between them. The CDR3 loop is CASAQDYNEKLFF. DNA for the CDR3: TGTGCCAGCGCACAGGATTATAATGAAAAACTGTTTTTT.

This clone was detected a few times. This CDR3 is CASSDPDRVGTDTQYF. CDR3 DNA sequence: TGTGCCAGCAGTGACCCGGACAGGGTGGGAACAGATACGCAGTATTTT. V is TRBV2 and J is TRBJ2-3; TRBD1 matches at 8 bases. J lost 3 bases, V lost 3 bases, and 8 bases had no gene match. CDR1 is SNHLY and CDR2 is FYNNEI in the germline V gene. The CDR3 sequence is 16 residues long.